The T cell receptor beta chain described here comes from a study of T cells in Graves' hyperthyroidism and ophthalmopathy. About this clonotype: Its antigen is as yet unknown. One end of the junction is discordant with germline, which a read error may explain.

Whole-study results and caveats: Blood shared most expanded thyroid clonotypes above 0.001. Ophthalmopathy prediction by the model preceded onset by a median approximately 6.1 months.

The blood was taken when hyperthyroidism was first diagnosed, before any ophthalmopathy symptoms showed up. PBMCs were sourced from roughly 9.7 ml fresh peripheral blood. Per the germline V gene, CDR1 is MNHNS and CDR2 is SASEGT. The CDR3 extends over 16 amino acids. Amplified TCR beta CDR3 regions came from RNA transcripts. First-round RT-PCR with HTBI primers amplified the TCR CDR3 region. TCRdb passed the multiplex PCR reads through MiXCR, listing each CDR3 protein once. The repertoire holds hundreds of thousands of distinct CDR3 sequences, with around a sixth as singletons. The chain is built from TRBV6-1 and TRBJ2-3, with TRBD2 matching over 10 bases. This clonotype originated in a woman aged 45-65 years with Graves' hyperthyroidism that later progressed to Graves' ophthalmopathy. The material sequenced was blood. In DNA, the CDR3 is TGTGCCGGCAGTCCTTCCGGACTAGCGGTTACAGATACGCAGTATTTT. Amino acids: CAGSPSGLAVTDTQYF.